These T cell receptor beta chains were read from a single sample in a study of blood T cells in healthy people across ages. TCRdb redid the calling of the 5' RACE reads with MiXCR, one entry per CDR3 protein. Seen here are 700,000 to 950,000 distinct CDR3 sequences, over 45% observed once, and the top ten hold approximately 20%. The sequenced material came from blood. The receptors shown here come from a man younger than 40 in good health. Each CDR3 is given without its conserved first and last residue.

j_call | v_call | cdr3_aa
TRBJ2-7 | TRBV2 | ASSAVELAGEQY
TRBJ2-3 | TRBV20-1 | SATSWGGTDTQY
TRBJ2-7 | TRBV29-1 | SAVRTGLGYEQY
NA | TRBV4-3 | ASSQEIRGIDEQY
TRBJ1-5 | TRBV2 | ASSEESNQPQH
TRBJ2-5 | TRBV12-3/TRBV12-4 | ASSIRQWGSQETQY
TRBJ2-2 | TRBV6-2/TRBV6-3 | ASSYEGTGELF
TRBJ2-7 | TRBV20-1 | SALGVAGYEQY
TRBJ2-3 | TRBV7-2 | ASSLTSGGIADTQY
TRBJ2-7 | TRBV3-1 | ASSQDLTVTYEQY
TRBJ2-4 | TRBV5-1 | ASSLIDRAGAREQY
TRBJ2-1 | TRBV11-2 | ASSLGTVQF
TRBJ2-5 | TRBV28 | ASSPAGLERETQY
TRBJ2-5 | TRBV5-1 | ASSSQGDSETQY
TRBJ1-2 | TRBV27 | ASSLLRTGRANYGYT
TRBJ2-7 | TRBV5-1 | ASSLTPGGFYEQY
TRBJ2-7 | TRBV7-8 | ASSLGVGQSYEQY
TRBJ1-6 | TRBV20-1 | SARDGGGSSYNSPLH
TRBJ2-5 | TRBV7-9 | ASSKEMGYNEQY
TRBJ2-1 | TRBV6-6 | ASSYGRGEQF
TRBJ2-3 | TRBV12-3/TRBV12-4 | ASSLWRGDDTQY
TRBJ2-7 | TRBV28 | ASSSPPVGSYEQY
NA | TRBV29-1 | SASSGNEQY
TRBJ1-1 | TRBV18 | ASSNNRGQNTEAF
TRBJ2-3 | TRBV7-2 | ASSLYHRGAGTDTQY
TRBJ1-2 | TRBV7-2 | ASSLTGSTYGYT
TRBJ2-3 | TRBV2 | ASSTGTTNSPQY
TRBJ2-1 | TRBV27 | ASSLLFTSGRANEQF
TRBJ2-7 | TRBV7-2 | ASSFDGGFYEQY
TRBJ1-2 | TRBV4-3 | ASSQLREDYGYT
TRBJ1-2 | TRBV20-1 | SASSPSDYGYT
TRBJ1-5 | TRBV3-1 | ASSQDPRDYQPQH
TRBJ1-2 | TRBV28 | ASSFAGNYGYT
TRBJ1-6 | TRBV7-9 | ASSSGHFNSPLH
TRBJ2-3 | TRBV25-1 | ASSGARSTTDTQY
TRBJ2-7 | TRBV6-1 | ASSRTGPELTSFHEQY
NA | TRBV6-5 | ASSLGLAGVETQY
TRBJ2-5 | TRBV5-1 | ASSLGTGIRETQY
TRBJ2-2 | TRBV7-3 | ASSLNGLRLNTGELF
TRBJ2-3 | TRBV6-5 | ASSLMGNTQY
TRBJ2-5 | TRBV29-1 | SVEERLAGKGGTQY
TRBJ2-1 | TRBV29-1 | SVVPKSSYNEQF
TRBJ1-2 | TRBV10-3 | AISEQNYGYT
TRBJ1-1 | TRBV4-2 | ASSQVEGREAF
TRBJ2-7 | TRBV9 | ASSVAITSVVNEQY
TRBJ2-5 | TRBV4-3 | ASSQDPGTSGGQETQY
TRBJ2-7 | TRBV7-2 | ASSLALAGDIVQEQY
TRBJ2-7 | TRBV20-1 | SAGSGINAYEQY
TRBJ1-2 | TRBV6-5 | ASTIRAGVYGYT
TRBJ1-2 | TRBV18 | ASSPDRANYGYT
NA | TRBV12-3/TRBV12-4 | ASRRTRTYEQY
TRBJ2-1 | TRBV4-1 | ASSQAPFGGNEQF
TRBJ2-3 | TRBV27 | ASSSDATSGFTDTQY
TRBJ2-3 | TRBV7-2 | ASSPKWDFRLTDTQY
TRBJ1-6 | TRBV24-1 | ATSDKTDSNNSPLH